Listed below are T cell receptor beta chains from one sample, sequenced in a study of memory CD4+ T cells and cytomegalovirus serostatus. TCRdb keeps only in-frame clones here, not all; method: immunoSEQ multiplex PCR. The repertoire holds 50,000 to 60,000 clones, with 65% to 85% as singletons. Sequencing was done on a sample of memory CD4+ T cells from blood. These receptors came from an adult in good health and CMV-seronegative. CDR3s include the opening cysteine and the closing phenylalanine or tryptophan. D genes are given only for firm matches. Part of the rows lack a size; the others show once, few, many or a class for expanded clones.

>NA|TRBV9|TRBJ2-7|NA
TGTGCCAGCAGCGTCTGGGGGGACGGCGGCTACGAGCAGTACTTC
CASSVWGDGGYEQYF
>few|TRBV5-4|TRBJ2-1|NA
TGTGCCAGCAGCTTTTACGTCGGGGGCCAGAATAATGAGCAGTTCTTC
CASSFYVGGQNNEQFF
>NA|TRBV5-8|TRBJ1-1|TRBD1
TGTGCCAGCAGCTTTAACAGGGGGAACACTGAAGCTTTCTTT
CASSFNRGNTEAFF
>once|TRBV6-6|TRBJ1-6|TRBD1
TGTGCCAGCAGTAAAACGACAGGGCGAAGAGATTCACCCCTCCACTTT
CASSKTTGRRDSPLHF
>NA|TRBV5-4|TRBJ2-6|NA
TGTGCCAGCAGCTACCGTACCGGGAGAGCTGGGGCCAACGTCCTGACTTTC
CASSYRTGRAGANVLTF
>once|TRBV6-6|TRBJ1-3|NA
TGTGCCAGCACCCACGAAACCCGAAACACCATATATTTT
CASTHETRNTIYF
>NA|TRBV18|TRBJ1-2|NA
TGTGCCAGCTCACCCAGCCAAGGCCAGGGGTGGGACTACACCTTC
CASSPSQGQGWDYTF
>NA|TRBV5-1|TRBJ2-2|NA
TGCGCCAGCAGCTTCTTCACAGGCGAACCCGGGGAGCTGTTTTTT
CASSFFTGEPGELFF
>NA|TRBV2|TRBJ2-5|NA
TGTGCCAGCATCGGGCCCGGGCAGGAGACCCAGTACTTC
CASIGPGQETQYF
>NA|TRBV2|TRBJ1-2|NA
TGTGCCAGCAGCCTCCGGCGGTATGGCTACACCTTC
CASSLRRYGYTF
>NA|TRBV6-5|TRBJ2-7|NA
TGTGCCAGCAGCCGGACCGACCTCGGGTACGAGCAGTACTTC
CASSRTDLGYEQYF
>NA|TRBV7-9|TRBJ2-3|NA
TGTGCCAGCAGCCCCCGTGGACCAGATACGCAGTATTTT
CASSPRGPDTQYF
>NA|TRBV11-3|TRBJ1-1|NA
TGTGCCAGCAGCCCCCGGCCAGACGCTGAAGCTTTCTTT
CASSPRPDAEAFF
>NA|TRBV19|TRBJ1-5|TRBD1
TGTGCCAGTAGTTTAACAGGGGATCAGCCCCAGCATTTT
CASSLTGDQPQHF
>NA|TRBV19|TRBJ2-7|TRBD1
TGTGCCAGTAGTATAGATGGCGGCAGGGGGCGGCACGAGCAGTACTTC
CASSIDGGRGRHEQYF
>NA|TRBV27|TRBJ2-7|NA
TGTGCCAGCAGTCTACAGGGTTGGGGCTACGAGCAGTACTTC
CASSLQGWGYEQYF
>NA|TRBV10-3|TRBJ2-7|TRBD2
TGTGCCATCAGAGCGGGGGGCGCCTACGAGCAGTACTTC
CAIRAGGAYEQYF
>NA|TRBV30|TRBJ1-4|TRBD1
TGTGCCTGGAACGCGGGACAGAGAAATGAAAAACTGTTTTTT
CAWNAGQRNEKLFF
>once|TRBV6-4|TRBJ2-5|NA
TGTGCCAGCAGTGACTGGGCCGGTGAGACCCAGTACTTC
CASSDWAGETQYF
>NA|TRBV7-2|TRBJ2-7|TRBD1
TGTGCCAGCAGCTTAGGATCGGGGACAGGGCACCCCTACGAGCAGTACTTC
CASSLGSGTGHPYEQYF
>NA|TRBV7-3|TRBJ1-6|NA
TGTGCCAGCAGCCTTATTATCGATTCACCCCTCCACTTT
CASSLIIDSPLHF
>NA|TRBV5-8|TRBJ2-2|NA
TGTGCCAGCAGCTTGGTCCATCGGGCCACCGGGGAGCTGTTTTTT
CASSLVHRATGELFF
>NA|TRBV5-1|TRBJ2-3|TRBD2
TGCGCCAGCAGCGTGGGACTAGTCACAGATACGCAGTATTTT
CASSVGLVTDTQYF
>NA|TRBV29-1|TRBJ2-7|TRBD1
TGCAGCGTTAGGCCGGGACAGGGGGCTTACGAGCAGTACTTC
CSVRPGQGAYEQYF
>NA|TRBV2|TRBJ1-4|TRBD1
TGTGCCAGCAGCGGACAGGGTGGGGAAAAACTGTTTTTT
CASSGQGGEKLFF
>NA|TRBV14|TRBJ2-7|TRBD1
TGTGCCAGCAGCCCGTGGACAGGGGGTAGGGAGCAGTACTTC
CASSPWTGGREQYF
>NA|TRBV5-1|TRBJ2-7|TRBD2
TGCGCCAGCAGCTCGGGACTAGCGGGGGACTCCTACGAGCAGTACTTC
CASSSGLAGDSYEQYF
>NA|TRBV6-1|TRBJ2-4|TRBD1
TGTGCCAGCAGTGGGATGACAGGGTCGAACATTCAGTACTTC
CASSGMTGSNIQYF